This record looks at one T cell receptor (beta chain) sequence and its context. As yet, its antigen is unknown. This specimen comes from a study of vaccination effects on CD4 cells after COVID-19. Study background: A median of 72 days separated the second dose and sampling. Study observations and caveats: Clones that were induced by infection or by vaccine showed marked contraction late after vaccination. Early timepoints after infection were absent, and convalescent patients were few in the study.

Clones were sequenced by immunoSEQ multiplex PCR, and TCRdb holds only the in-frame ones, with some missing. Among more than 60,000 clones, 74% were seen once, and the ten largest hold about 2.2%. At the end of about ten days of culture, CD4+ T cells were isolated. All study participants received two doses of BNT162b2 or mRNA-1273 vaccine. IL-2 medium took the place of half the medium on both days 3 and 7. Germline V gives CDR1 MGHRA, CDR2 YSYEKL. Trimming stripped 4 bases from V and 4 bases from J, with 7 bases between. The CDR3 is 13 amino acids. The clonotype comes from a human donor who received a COVID-19 vaccine. The sample here was CD4+ T cells from PBMCs cultured without peptide, taken after COVID-19 vaccination. The genes are TRBV4-1 and TRBJ1-4; D is uncertain. CDR3: CASSLRLNEKLFF. As DNA, the CDR3 is TGCGCCAGCAGCCTCCGCCTTAATGAAAAACTGTTTTTT.